This entry is about one T cell receptor (beta chain). Germline V CDR1 and CDR2: SGDLS, YYNGEE. Between the trimmed V and J ends, which lost 2 bases and 7 bases, there was a span of 21 bases. This CDR3 is 16 amino acids long. This sample stems from a study of blood T cell repertoires in COVID-19. Individuals aged about 18 to 89 years were recruited from 24 US areas. Generated by immunoSEQ multiplex PCR, the TCRdb table keeps only in-frame clones and is missing some. The repertoire consists of some 300,000 clones, with approximately 86% occurring once and the leading ten covering about 1%. The specimen sequenced was PBMCs or T cells enriched from blood (not recorded which). This clonotype was sampled from a woman younger than 45 who had recovered from COVID-19. V and J are TRBV9 and TRBJ1-2; D is unresolved. The CDR3, as DNA: TGTGCCAGCAGCGTCGACTTCGGGATCCCCCTTAGTGGCTACACCTTC. Encoded protein: CASSVDFGIPLSGYTF.